These T cell receptor beta chains were read from a single sample in a study of shared clonotypes between healthy human individuals. Assay used: immunoSEQ multiplex PCR; TCRdb lists only in-frame clones, some missing. Counted here are roughly 2.5 million clones, more than 90% occurring once; the ten biggest clones make up 0.14%. The specimen sequenced was naive CD4+ T cells sorted from blood. The source is a man aged 18 to 30 in good health. CDR3s include the opening cysteine and the closing phenylalanine or tryptophan. A row's size may be missing; if present it is once, few, many or a size class.

v_call	j_call	clone_size	cdr3_aa
TRBV28	TRBJ1-5	.	CASSLGSDSSNQPQHF
TRBV6-6	TRBJ1-4	once	CASKISGTANEKLFF
TRBV5-4	TRBJ2-1	once	CASSPTGDREQFF
TRBV30	TRBJ2-7	.	CASGLAGGGEQYF
TRBV2	TRBJ2-7	.	CASSVGGYSYEQYF
TRBV2	TRBJ1-1	.	CASSQGASEAFF
TRBV7-7	TRBJ2-5	.	CASSELGGLETQYF
TRBV4-1	TRBJ2-2	once	CASSQDTAGFSTGELFF
TRBV19	TRBJ1-5	.	CATSLRGNQPQHF
TRBV19	TRBJ1-2	.	CASSPRQAGGYTF
TRBV10-1	TRBJ2-2	.	CASSEAGVENGELFF
TRBV7-8	TRBJ2-6	.	CASSSTTGTHNSGANVLTF
TRBV5-1	TRBJ2-1	.	CASSPIQGNYNEQFF
TRBV5-6	TRBJ2-5	once	CASSLSARKETQYF
TRBV28	TRBJ1-5	.	CASASPGWYSNQPQHF
TRBV19	TRBJ2-4	.	CASSIYYNSGSTVKNIQYF
TRBV11-2	TRBJ2-1	.	CASSFLAGAYNEQFF
TRBV28	TRBJ2-3	.	CASSPGTVGTDTQYF
TRBV6-5	TRBJ2-3	.	CATRGDGTDTQYF
TRBV5-1	TRBJ2-6	.	CASSPAISGANVLTF
TRBV7-9	TRBJ1-2	.	CASSLDAGNYGYTF
TRBV7-2	TRBJ2-2	.	CASSALGGAGELLF
TRBV5-1	TRBJ1-4	.	CASSLDSATNEKLFF
TRBV5-6	TRBJ1-2	few	CASSPSTGGNYGYTF
TRBV10-3	TRBJ2-2	.	CAISPGAGGFGDTGELFF
TRBV5-1	TRBJ1-1	.	CASSPRTGVGFF
TRBV4-1	TRBJ2-2	.	CASSRRDQGSEATGELFF
TRBV29-1	TRBJ2-2	.	CSVDPGLPNTGELFF
TRBV2	TRBJ2-5	.	CASQGANKKTQYF
TRBV11-2	TRBJ2-7	.	CASSPSQGGTGSYEQYF
TRBV19	TRBJ2-7	.	CASSIGAEEQYF
TRBV7-2	TRBJ2-7	once	CASGGGRTYEQYF
TRBV4-3	TRBJ2-6	.	CASSQEYGANVLTF
TRBV10-3	TRBJ2-2	.	CAISDQYTGHGELFF
TRBV18	TRBJ2-2	.	CASSSTGEGTGELFF
TRBV7-3	TRBJ2-3	.	CASSLPPATDTQYF
TRBV2	TRBJ1-1	few	CASSEALGTEAFF
TRBV7-2	TRBJ1-5	.	CASSLAAGLNQPQHF
TRBV11-2	TRBJ1-1	.	CASGVNTEAFF
TRBV5-1	TRBJ2-2	.	CASSQTAAGALTGELFF
TRBV5-1	TRBJ2-5	.	CASSLGKQFGEETQYF
TRBV11-2	TRBJ2-7	.	CASSLDRANEQYF
TRBV2	TRBJ1-2	.	CASTPLLVGEISYGYTF
TRBV10-3	TRBJ1-2	.	CAIRGAGGSGYTF
TRBV4-3	TRBJ2-3	.	CASSQGLTDTQYF
TRBV7-2	TRBJ2-5	.	CASSLGGQKETQYF
TRBV10-2	TRBJ2-7	.	CASSESRASGRYEQYF
TRBV7-2	TRBJ1-5	.	CASSPQNGQPQHF
TRBV11-2	TRBJ2-7	.	CASSPSRVLGYEQYF
TRBV5-8	TRBJ2-1	.	CASRKARDSNEQFF
TRBV30	TRBJ1-3	.	CAWSVYRGNTIYF
TRBV30	TRBJ1-4	.	CAWIGNEKLFF